This T cell receptor beta chain was identified during a study of radiotherapy plus CTLA-4 blockade in lung cancer. At the level of the study: Disease control reached roughly 33%, with objective responses in less than 20%. Whole-study results and caveats: Blood TCR clones of tumor origin expanded after radiotherapy plus ipilimumab. It was early blood T cell clone dynamics, with interferon-beta, that reportedly best predicted response.

About this clone: Its target is unknown. This same CDR3 is encoded by further DNA sequences in the sample.

Measured with immunoSEQ multiplex PCR; TCRdb has only the in-frame clones, and not every one. The data contain approximately 90,000 clones, 83% of them seen just once; the ten biggest clones take up roughly 0.84%. In chemo-refractory metastatic non-small-cell lung cancer, patients got ipilimumab CTLA-4 blockade together with focal radiation. This CDR3 region has 15 residues. Trimming removed 0 bases at V and 0 bases at J, with 7 bases between. Germline CDR1 and CDR2: SGHRS and YFSETQ. The material sequenced was peripheral blood, taken from a patient treated with radiotherapy plus ipilimumab. The chain combines TRBV5-1 with TRBJ1-3; unclear D gene. The receptor was isolated from a human donor with non-small cell lung cancer who had stable disease on radiotherapy plus ipilimumab. CDR3 coding DNA: TGCGCCAGCAGCTTGGACCGAAGCTCTGGAAACACCATATATTTT. Translating it yields CASSLDRSSGNTIYF.